Listed here are 5 T cell receptor beta chains from one sample, sequenced in a study of CD8+ T cells in alopecia areata. Following extraction, RNA underwent reverse transcription to cDNA, which served as the sequencing template. Assay: immunoSEQ multiplex PCR; the TCRdb copy retains only in-frame clones and omits some. The repertoire includes around 200,000 clones, roughly 60% of them detected once, and 1.5% to 2% sits in the top ten. The input for sequencing was CD4+ T cells sorted from blood, taken at week 0. These receptors were taken from a human donor with alopecia areata.

The chain has TRBV5-1 and TRBJ2-1; D is undetermined. CDR1 and CDR2 from the germline V gene are SGHRS and YFSETQ. This CDR3 has 12 residues. The ends were cut back, 3 bases at V and 4 bases at J, with 5 bases in the middle. The CDR3 DNA is TGCGCCAGCAGCTCGCAATACAATGAGCAGTTCTTC. Translating gives CASSSQYNEQFF.

A single count supports this clone. Other DNA sequences in this sample translate to the same CDR3. V and J are TRBV30 and TRBJ1-2, with 8 bases aligning to TRBD1. CDR3 length equals 13 residues. After removal of 3 bases from V and 2 bases from J, the junction contained 2 bases not matched to a gene. The germline gives CDR1 GTSNPN, CDR2 SVGIG (reference sequence). For the CDR3, the DNA is TGTGCCTGGAGCGCAGGGGGCAACTATGGCTACACCTTC. Its translation: CAWSAGGNYGYTF.

The J gene is TRBJ2-2, the V gene TRBV29-1, with 7 bases matching TRBD2. In germline, CDR1 is SQVTM, CDR2 ANQGSEA. The J segment lost 4 bases and the V segment lost 6 bases, leaving 8 bases of the junction unmatched. The CDR3 spans 14 residues. The CDR3 spells CSVRGAGVTGELFF. Here the CDR3 DNA reads TGCAGCGTCCGTGGTGCGGGGGTCACCGGGGAGCTGTTTTTT.

This clone was seen a few times. The chain carries TRBV29-1 and TRBJ1-1; D is unresolved. The CDR3 loop spans 8 amino acids. Trimming took 4 bases from V and 11 from J, leaving 5 bases between them. Germline values: CDR1 SQVTM, CDR2 ANQGSEA. The CDR3 coding sequence is TGCAGCGTTGGGGCTGCTTTCTTT. Its translation: CSVGAAFF.

V gene TRBV5-6 combines with J gene TRBJ1-2, with TRBD1 matching 8 bases. The CDR3 sequence is 16 residues long. V trimming: 2 bases; J trimming: 3 bases; junction bases outside the gene matches: 9. Germline assignment: CDR1 SGHDT and CDR2 YYEEEE. The CDR3 loop is CASSLVPGGTDYGYTF. CDR3 in DNA: TGTGCCAGCAGCTTAGTTCCAGGGGGCACGGACTATGGCTACACCTTC. The entire variable domain, with the rest obtained from reference TRBV5-6 and TRBJ1-2, is as follows: DAGVTQSPTHLIKTRGQQVTLRCSPKSGHDTVSWYQQALGQGPQFIFQYYEEEERQRGNFPDRFSGHQFPNYSSELNVNALLLGDSALYLCASSLVPGGTDYGYTFGSGTRLTVV.